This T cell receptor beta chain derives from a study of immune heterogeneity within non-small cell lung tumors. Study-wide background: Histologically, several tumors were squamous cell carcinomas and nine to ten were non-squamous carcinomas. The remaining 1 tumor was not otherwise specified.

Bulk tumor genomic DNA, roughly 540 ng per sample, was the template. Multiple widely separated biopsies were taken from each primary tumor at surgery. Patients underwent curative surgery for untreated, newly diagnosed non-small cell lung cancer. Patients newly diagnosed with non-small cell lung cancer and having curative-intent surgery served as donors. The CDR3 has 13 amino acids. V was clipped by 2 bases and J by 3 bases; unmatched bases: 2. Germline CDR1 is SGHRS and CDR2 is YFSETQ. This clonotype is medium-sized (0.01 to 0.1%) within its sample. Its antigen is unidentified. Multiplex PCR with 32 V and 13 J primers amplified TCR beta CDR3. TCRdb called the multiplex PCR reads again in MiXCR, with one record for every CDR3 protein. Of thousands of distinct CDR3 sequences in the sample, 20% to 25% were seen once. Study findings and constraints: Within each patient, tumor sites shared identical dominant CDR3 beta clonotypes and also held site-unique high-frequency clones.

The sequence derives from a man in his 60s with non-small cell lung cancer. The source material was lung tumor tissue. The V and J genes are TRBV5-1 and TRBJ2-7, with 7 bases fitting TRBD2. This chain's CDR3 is CASSLGLDYEQYF. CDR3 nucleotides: TGCGCCAGCAGCTTAGGACTAGACTACGAGCAGTACTTC. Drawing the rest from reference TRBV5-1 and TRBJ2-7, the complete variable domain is KAGVTQTPRYLIKTRGQQVTLSCSPISGHRSVSWYQQTPGQGLQFLFEYFSETQRNKGNFPGRFSGRQFSNSRSEMNVSTLELGDSALYLCASSLGLDYEQYFGPGTRLTVT.